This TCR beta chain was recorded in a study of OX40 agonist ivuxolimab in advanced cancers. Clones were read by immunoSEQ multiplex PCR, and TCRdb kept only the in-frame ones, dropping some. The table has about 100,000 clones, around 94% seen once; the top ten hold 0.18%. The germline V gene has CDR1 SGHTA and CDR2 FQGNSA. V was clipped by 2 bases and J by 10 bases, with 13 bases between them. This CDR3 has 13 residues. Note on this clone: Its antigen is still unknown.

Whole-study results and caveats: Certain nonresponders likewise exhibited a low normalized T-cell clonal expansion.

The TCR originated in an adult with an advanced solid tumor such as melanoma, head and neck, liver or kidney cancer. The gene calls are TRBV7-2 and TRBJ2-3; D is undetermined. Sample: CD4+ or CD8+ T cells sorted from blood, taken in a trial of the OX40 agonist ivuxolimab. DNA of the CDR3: TGTGCCAGCAGCTTAAGCCCGCACCCTGCGCAGTATTTT. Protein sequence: CASSLSPHPAQYF.